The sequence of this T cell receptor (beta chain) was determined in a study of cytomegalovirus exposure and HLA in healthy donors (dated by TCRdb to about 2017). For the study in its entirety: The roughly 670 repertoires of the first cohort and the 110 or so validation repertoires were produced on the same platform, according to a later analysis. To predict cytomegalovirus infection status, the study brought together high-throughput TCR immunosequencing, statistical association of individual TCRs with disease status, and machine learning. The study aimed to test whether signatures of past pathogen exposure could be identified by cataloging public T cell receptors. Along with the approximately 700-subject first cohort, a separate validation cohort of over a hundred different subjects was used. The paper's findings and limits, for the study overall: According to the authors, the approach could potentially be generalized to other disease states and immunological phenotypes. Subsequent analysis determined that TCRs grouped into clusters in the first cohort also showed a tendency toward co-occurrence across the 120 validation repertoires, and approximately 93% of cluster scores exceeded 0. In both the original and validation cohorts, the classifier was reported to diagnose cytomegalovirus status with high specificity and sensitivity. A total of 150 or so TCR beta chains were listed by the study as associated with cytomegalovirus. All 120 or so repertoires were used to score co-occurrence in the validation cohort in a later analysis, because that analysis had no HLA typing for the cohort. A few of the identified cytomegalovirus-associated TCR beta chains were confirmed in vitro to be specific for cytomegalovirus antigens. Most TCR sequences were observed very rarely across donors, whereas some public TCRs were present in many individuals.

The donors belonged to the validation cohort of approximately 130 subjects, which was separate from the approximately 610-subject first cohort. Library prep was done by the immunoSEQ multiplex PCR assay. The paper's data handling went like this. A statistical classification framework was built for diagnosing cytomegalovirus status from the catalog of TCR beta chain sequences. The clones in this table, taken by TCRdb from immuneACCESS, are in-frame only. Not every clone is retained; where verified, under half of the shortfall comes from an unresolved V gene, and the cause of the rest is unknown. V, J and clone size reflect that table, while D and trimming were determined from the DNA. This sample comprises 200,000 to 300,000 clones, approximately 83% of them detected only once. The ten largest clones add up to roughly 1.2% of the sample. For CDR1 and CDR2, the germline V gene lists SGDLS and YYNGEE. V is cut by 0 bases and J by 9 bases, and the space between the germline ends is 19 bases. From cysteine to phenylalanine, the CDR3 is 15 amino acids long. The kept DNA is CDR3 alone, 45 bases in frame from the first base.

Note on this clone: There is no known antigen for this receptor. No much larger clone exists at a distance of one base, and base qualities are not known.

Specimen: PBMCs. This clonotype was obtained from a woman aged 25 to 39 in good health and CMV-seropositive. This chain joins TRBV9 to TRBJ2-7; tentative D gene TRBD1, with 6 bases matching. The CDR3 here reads CASSVDVQGLSGQYF. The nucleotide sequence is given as TGTGCCAGCAGCGTAGACGTACAGGGTCTTAGTGGGCAGTACTTC.